The rows below give T cell receptor beta chains drawn from one sample of a study of shared clonotypes between healthy human individuals. Sequencing used immunoSEQ multiplex PCR; TCRdb keeps in-frame clones, though not all of them. Of 2 million or so clones in the sample, 95% were seen once. Sequencing input: naive CD4+ T cells sorted from blood. The receptor set was obtained from a young man in good health. The CDR3 runs from the conserved cysteine through the conserved F or W. The order of the fields is D gene, clone size, J gene, V gene, CDR3 DNA, CDR3 protein. A D gene is named only where the DNA matches it firmly. Where a row states a size, it is once, few, many or the class of an expanded clone; other rows omit it.

>NA|NA|TRBJ2-2|TRBV2
TGTGCCAGCAGTGAACAGGGTCCCTTCACCGGGGAGCTGTTTTTT
CASSEQGPFTGELFF
>NA|NA|TRBJ2-5|TRBV5-4
TGTGCCAGCAGCGGGCCGGGACACGGCCAAGAGACCCAGTACTTC
CASSGPGHGQETQYF
>TRBD1|once|TRBJ1-1|TRBV10-1
TGCGCCAGCAGTAGGGGACAGGAGAACACTGAAGCTTTCTTT
CASSRGQENTEAFF
>TRBD2|NA|TRBJ2-1|TRBV6-1
TGTGCCAGCATGAGGCGGGAGGTCGACAATGAGCAGTTCTTC
CASMRREVDNEQFF
>NA|NA|TRBJ1-1|TRBV6-4
TGTGCCAGCAGTGCGACCTGGGGTACTGAAGCTTTCTTT
CASSATWGTEAFF
>TRBD2|NA|TRBJ2-1|TRBV2
TGTGCCAGCAGTGGAGGGGCTAGCGGGGAGAATGAGCAGTTCTTC
CASSGGASGENEQFF
>TRBD2|NA|TRBJ2-3|TRBV10-1
TGCGCCAGCAGTGAAAGAGCTAGCGGGAGAAGGGCAGATACGCAGTATTTT
CASSERASGRRADTQYF
>NA|NA|TRBJ1-5|TRBV5-1
TGCGCCAGCAGCTTGGGGGATGCTCGGGGCAATCAGCCCCAGCATTTT
CASSLGDARGNQPQHF
>NA|NA|TRBJ1-6|TRBV28
TGTGCCAGCAGTTTAGGGCAGGAGAATTCACCCCTCCACTTT
CASSLGQENSPLHF
>TRBD2|NA|TRBJ2-7|TRBV5-1
TGCGCCAGCAGCCCAACGGGGGCGGGACTAGCGCTGTACGAGCAGTACTTC
CASSPTGAGLALYEQYF
>NA|NA|TRBJ2-5|TRBV6-1
TGTGCCAGTGGGGCGGGGGAGACCCAGTACTTC
CASGAGETQYF
>NA|NA|TRBJ2-5|TRBV7-9
TGTGCCAGCAGCACCGACAAAAAGGGGCCCAAAGAGACCCAGTACTTC
CASSTDKKGPKETQYF
>NA|few|TRBJ2-6|TRBV30
TGTGCCTGGAGTGTAGGCTCTGGGGCCAACGTCCTGACTTTC
CAWSVGSGANVLTF
>TRBD1|NA|TRBJ1-2|TRBV7-8
TGTGCCAGCAGCTTAAGGGACCGGGACAGGGGGGTTATGGGCGGCTACACCTTC
CASSLRDRDRGVMGGYTF
>NA|NA|TRBJ2-3|TRBV5-1
TGCGCCAGCAGCTTGGGAGCGGTTAGCACAGATACGCAGTATTTT
CASSLGAVSTDTQYF
>NA|NA|TRBJ2-7|TRBV2
TGTGCCAGCAGTGTCTGGTCCTACGAGCAGTACTTC
CASSVWSYEQYF
>NA|once|TRBJ2-2|TRBV5-4
TGTGCCAGCAGCTTGTATACGGGAGAGGTCAACGGGGAGCTGTTTTTT
CASSLYTGEVNGELFF
>TRBD1|NA|TRBJ2-2|TRBV5-1
TGCGCCAGCAGCTTGGGACCGGGACAGGGGATCACCGGGGAGCTGTTTTTT
CASSLGPGQGITGELFF
>NA|NA|TRBJ1-1|TRBV10-2
TGCGCCAGCAGTCGGACATTTGGCACTGAAGCTTTCTTT
CASSRTFGTEAFF
>TRBD2|NA|TRBJ2-3|TRBV18
TGTGCCAGCTCACCAAGTCGACTAGCTGGGTCTGATACGCAGTATTTT
CASSPSRLAGSDTQYF
>TRBD1|NA|TRBJ2-7|TRBV30
TGTGCCTGGAGTCTGACAGGGTTCGGAGAGCAGTACTTC
CAWSLTGFGEQYF
>TRBD2|NA|TRBJ2-3|TRBV11-2
TGTGCCAGCAGCTTAGATAGACTAGCGGGGGGATACACAGATACGCAGTATTTT
CASSLDRLAGGYTDTQYF
>TRBD1|NA|TRBJ2-1|TRBV27
TGTGCCAGCAGTTTCCAGGACAGGGTCCCCAACAATGAGCAGTTCTTC
CASSFQDRVPNNEQFF
>NA|NA|TRBJ2-7|TRBV10-1
TGCGCCAGCAGTGAAGGTTTGGACAGCTCCTACGAGCAGTACTTC
CASSEGLDSSYEQYF
>TRBD1|NA|TRBJ2-5|TRBV6-5
TGTGCCAGCATCGGACAGGGAGGAGAGACCCAGTACTTC
CASIGQGGETQYF
>NA|NA|TRBJ2-3|TRBV5-1
TGCGCCAGCAGCTTGGAGGGGGGAAAGTACTCAGATACGCAGTATTTT
CASSLEGGKYSDTQYF
>NA|NA|TRBJ2-7|TRBV19
TGTGCCAGTAGTATAGAAGGGACGGGGAGCTCCTACGAGCAGTACTTC
CASSIEGTGSSYEQYF
>NA|many|TRBJ2-7|TRBV5-1
TGCGCCAGCAGCTTGGGACTAGGATATAACTACGAGCAGTACTTC
CASSLGLGYNYEQYF
>TRBD2|NA|TRBJ2-3|TRBV19
TGTGCCAGTAGTTCACTAGCGGGAGGAGATACGCAGTATTTT
CASSSLAGGDTQYF
>TRBD2|NA|TRBJ2-5|TRBV27
TGTGCCAGCAGTTTAGGGCTAGCGGGAGCGGAGACCCAGTACTTC
CASSLGLAGAETQYF
>TRBD1|NA|TRBJ2-7|TRBV7-9
TGTGCCAGCAGCTTAGGGCAGGGGGTGCACGAGCAGTACTTC
CASSLGQGVHEQYF
>NA|NA|TRBJ1-2|TRBV27
TGTGCCAGCAGTTATGGGGGACCGACTAACTATGGCTACACCTTC
CASSYGGPTNYGYTF
>NA|NA|TRBJ2-7|TRBV11-3
TGTGCCAGCAGCTTAGCCGGGACTGCGAACTACGAGCAGTACTTC
CASSLAGTANYEQYF
>NA|NA|TRBJ2-3|TRBV5-1
TGCGCCAGCACTCGTATAGGAGGAGGAGATACGCAGTATTTT
CASTRIGGGDTQYF
>NA|NA|TRBJ2-5|TRBV6-1
TGTGCCAGCAGGGTGGCCGGGACTTCACAAGAGACCCAGTACTTC
CASRVAGTSQETQYF
>NA|NA|TRBJ2-5|TRBV5-6
TGTGCCAGCAGCTTTATCCAAGAGACCCAGTACTTC
CASSFIQETQYF
>NA|NA|TRBJ1-1|TRBV6-5
TGTGCCAGCAGAAGAGGGGCAGTAGCTTTCTTT
CASRRGAVAFF
>NA|NA|TRBJ1-3|TRBV6-5
TGTGCCAGCAGTCGGGGAGGGAAGTCTGGAAACACCATATATTTT
CASSRGGKSGNTIYF
>NA|NA|TRBJ1-2|TRBV28
TGTGCCAGCAGTCAGGGACACCTCTATGGCTACACCTTC
CASSQGHLYGYTF
>NA|NA|TRBJ2-1|TRBV11-2
TGTGCCAGCAGCCAGGTTTATCGATTCAATGAGCAGTTCTTC
CASSQVYRFNEQFF
>NA|once|TRBJ2-7|TRBV2
TGTGCCAGCAGTGAAGGGCCGGTTCTGGGGCAAAACGAGCAGTACTTC
CASSEGPVLGQNEQYF
>NA|NA|TRBJ2-2|TRBV4-1
TGCGCCAGCAGCCAAAGTCAGAACACCGGGGAGCTGTTTTTT
CASSQSQNTGELFF
>TRBD1|few|TRBJ1-6|TRBV19
TGTGCCAGTAGTACCTGGACAGGGGGCTCACCCCTCCACTTT
CASSTWTGGSPLHF
>NA|NA|TRBJ2-5|TRBV7-2
TGTGCCAGCAGCCCTCTGGGAGAGACCCAGTACTTC
CASSPLGETQYF
>NA|NA|TRBJ1-6|TRBV27
TGTGCCACCAGAGGGAGGGAGGGTTCACCCCTCCACTTT
CATRGREGSPLHF
>NA|NA|TRBJ1-6|TRBV6-5
TGTGCCAGCAGGCCCGGGACACATAATTCACCCCTCCACTTT
CASRPGTHNSPLHF
>NA|NA|TRBJ1-1|TRBV7-2
TGTGCCAGCAGCTTACTAGGAGGGGTCACTGAAGCTTTCTTT
CASSLLGGVTEAFF
>TRBD1|NA|TRBJ1-5|TRBV30
TGTGCCTGGAGTCCGGGACAGGGGAGCAATCAGCCCCAGCATTTT
CAWSPGQGSNQPQHF
>TRBD1|NA|TRBJ1-6|TRBV30
TGTGCCTGGAGTGTAACAGGGGTCCTCACTCTCCACTTT
CAWSVTGVLTLHF
>NA|NA|TRBJ2-1|TRBV9
TGTGCCAGCAGCCTACCGAGAAGACTACAGCTGGGGTACAATGAGCAGTTCTTC
CASSLPRRLQLGYNEQFF
>NA|NA|TRBJ2-7|TRBV4-1
TGCGCCAGCAGCCATATAACACATTCCTACGAGCAGTACTTC
CASSHITHSYEQYF
>TRBD1|NA|TRBJ2-7|TRBV6-5
TGTGCCAGCAGTGGACAGGGACCCCACGAGCAGTACTTC
CASSGQGPHEQYF
>NA|NA|TRBJ1-1|TRBV18
TGTGCCAGCTCACCGAGCGGAGGGACTGAAGCTTTCTTT
CASSPSGGTEAFF
>NA|NA|TRBJ1-4|TRBV30
TGTGCCTGGGCTGGACAGAAAAATGAAAAACTGTTTTTT
CAWAGQKNEKLFF
>NA|NA|TRBJ2-6|TRBV19
TGTGCTACAATGGGGGATAGGGCCAACGTCCTGACTTTC
CATMGDRANVLTF